The 26 T cell receptor beta chains reported below all come from one sample, sequenced in a study of cytomegalovirus exposure and HLA in healthy donors. Use of 60 Vbeta and 13 Jbeta primers characterized the PCR. Some clones are missing from TCRdb's copy, which holds only in-frame ones; the method was immunoSEQ multiplex PCR. The sample carries approximately 97,000 clones, around four fifths recorded once. Specimen: PBMCs. The receptors were sampled from a man aged 35 to 55 in good health and CMV-seronegative.

The rearrangement links TRBV7-2 to TRBJ2-3; possibly TRBD2 for D (5 bases). The CDR3 has 16 amino acids. The ends were cut back, 3 bases at V and 0 bases at J, with 13 bases in the middle. Per the germline V gene, CDR1 is SGHTA and CDR2 is FQGNSA. CDR3 in DNA: TGTGCCAGCAGCTTCATACCGGGATCCAGCACAGATACGCAGTATTTT. Protein sequence: CASSFIPGSSTDTQYF.

This CDR3 reads CASSQDSRTPYGYTF. CDR3 sequence (DNA): TGTGCCAGCAGCCAAGATTCAAGGACACCATATGGCTACACCTTC. This chain connects TRBV14 to TRBJ1-2; a possible D gene is TRBD1 (5 bases). Germline-derived CDR1 and CDR2 are SGHDN and FVKESK. Deletions cut 0 bases from V and 5 bases from J, with 13 bases between. This CDR3 contains 15 residues. Full variable domain (missing parts from reference TRBV14 and TRBJ1-2): EAGVTQFPSHSVIEKGQTVTLRCDPISGHDNLYWYRRVMGKEIKFLLHFVKESKQDESGMPNNRFLAERTGGTYSTLKVQPAELEDSGVYFCASSQDSRTPYGYTFGSGTRLTVV.

This clone appeared a single time. The V and J genes are TRBV5-4 and TRBJ1-3; D perhaps matches TRBD1 (6 bases). V lost 3 bases and J lost 2, with 6 bases in between. The CDR3 totals 13 residues. The germline CDR1 and CDR2 sequences are SGHNT and YYREEE (reference sequence). The CDR3 bases are TGTGCCAGCAGCTCAGGGGCTGGAAACACCATATATTTT. Translating it yields CASSSGAGNTIYF.

The V call is TRBV10-2, the J call TRBJ2-3, with 11 bases fitting TRBD2. CDR3 size: 16 residues. V lost 5 bases and J lost 4; bases outside the gene matches: 8. Germline-derived CDR1 and CDR2 are WSHSY and SAAADI. The CDR3 is CASSIPSGGYSDTQYF. CDR3 nucleotides: TGCGCCAGCAGTATCCCTAGCGGGGGGTACTCAGATACGCAGTATTTT.

J is TRBJ1-5 and V is TRBV12-5, with D possibly TRBD1 on 5 matching bases. Germline CDR1 and CDR2: LGHNT and FRNRAP. This CDR3 region has 16 residues. V lost 0 bases and J lost 0, with 9 bases in between. This CDR3 is CASGLVRGDSNQPQHF. CDR3 nucleotide sequence: TGTGCTAGTGGTTTGGTACGGGGGGATAGCAATCAGCCCCAGCATTTT.

The chain uses TRBV27 and TRBJ1-2, with TRBD1 matching 7 bases. Germline V CDR1 and CDR2: MNHEY, SMNVEV (reference sequence). The V and J ends lost 6 bases and 2 bases, in that order; junction bases with no gene match: 6. The CDR3 length is 14 residues. The CDR3 is CASSVAGGNYGYTF. CDR3 DNA: TGTGCCAGCAGCGTGGCAGGGGGAAACTATGGCTACACCTTC.

The chain recombines TRBV29-1 with TRBJ2-4; D might be TRBD2 (6 bases). V lost 3 bases and J 3 bases, leaving 12 bases between the germline ends. The V gene's germline CDR1 is SQVTM and CDR2 ANQGSEA. The CDR3 runs 14 residues. The chain's CDR3 is CSVEPGDGKNIQYF. For the CDR3, the DNA is TGCAGCGTTGAGCCGGGGGATGGCAAAAACATTCAGTACTTC.

J is TRBJ1-3 and V is TRBV5-1, with a tentative D call TRBD1 (6 bases). V gave up 4 bases and J gave up 0 bases, with 14 bases separating them. The CDR3 has 16 amino acids. Germline V CDR1 and CDR2: SGHRS, YFSETQ. CDR3 amino acids: CASSLATGTSGNTIYF. The CDR3 region has the DNA TGCGCCAGCAGCCTAGCCACAGGGACCTCTGGAAACACCATATATTTT.

The chain recombines TRBV2 with TRBJ1-1, with D maybe TRBD1 (6 bases). CDR3 size: 14 residues. Trimming pared 7 bases from V and 4 bases from J, leaving 16 bases between. Germline values: CDR1 SNHLY, CDR2 FYNNEI. CDR3 sequence: CASTLAQGSTEAFF. In nucleotides, the CDR3 is TGTGCCAGCACCCTTGCACAGGGTTCCACTGAAGCTTTCTTT.

J is TRBJ1-2 and V is TRBV19, with 10 positions matching TRBD1. The CDR3 totals 13 residues. The germline V gene encodes CDR1 LNHDA and CDR2 SQIVND (reference sequence). Unmatched junction bases numbered 5, after V lost 5 bases and J lost 8 bases. CDR3 nucleotide sequence: TGTGCCAGTAGTGGGACAGGGGAAACGGGCTACACCTTC. Protein product: CASSGTGETGYTF.

This chain connects TRBV11-2 to TRBJ2-1; D gene uncertain. Germline CDR1 SGHAT, CDR2 FQNNGV. The germline V and J ends were trimmed by 5 bases and 9 bases, with 8 bases remaining between them. CDR3 length: 11 residues. Written as DNA, the CDR3 is TGTGCCAGCAGCGTCGTCGGTGAGCAGTTCTTC. It encodes CASSVVGEQFF.

V usage is TRBV5-1 and J usage is TRBJ2-1; 11 bases are shared with TRBD2. The CDR3 loop spans 15 amino acids. Germline CDR1 is SGHRS and CDR2 is YFSETQ. The V segment lost 4 bases and the J segment 8 bases; nucleotides outside the gene matches: 8. As DNA, the CDR3 is TGCGCCAGCAGCCTAGCACTAGCGGGGGTGGATGAGCAGTTCTTC. It specifies CASSLALAGVDEQFF.

This chain links TRBV18 with TRBJ1-2; TRBD1 matches 10 bases. J gave up 7 bases and V 0 bases, and 8 bases lay outside the gene matches. The CDR3 consists of 16 residues. Germline-derived CDR1 and CDR2 are KGHSH and LQKENI. This chain's CDR3 is CASSPPSTGGAGGYTF. The CDR3 region has the DNA TGTGCCAGCTCACCACCGTCGACAGGGGGCGCAGGTGGCTACACCTTC.

J is TRBJ1-2 and V is TRBV19; TRBD1 is a possible D gene (6 bases). V was clipped by 5 bases and J by 12 bases, with 19 bases between them. Per the germline V gene, CDR1 is LNHDA and CDR2 is SQIVND (reference sequence). The CDR3 has 13 residues. This chain's CDR3 is CASSAKQGYEDTF. The CDR3 region has the DNA TGTGCCAGTAGTGCTAAACAGGGATATGAGGACACCTTC.

This chain links TRBV10-1 with TRBJ2-3, with 10 bases matching TRBD1. Germline V lookup: CDR1 WNHNN, CDR2 SYGVQD (reference sequence). The J segment lost 6 bases and the V segment lost 0 bases, leaving 6 bases of the junction unmatched. The CDR3 length is 16 residues. CDR3 protein: CASSESGQGMLDTQYF. CDR3 nucleotide sequence: TGCGCCAGCAGTGAGTCGGGACAGGGGATGTTGGATACGCAGTATTTT.

V is TRBV6-5 and J is TRBJ1-1; D gene uncertain. Per the germline V gene, CDR1 is MNHEY and CDR2 is SVGAGI. V was shortened by 0 bases and J by 3 bases, with 8 bases between the two germline ends. This CDR3 region has 14 residues. DNA for the CDR3: TGTGCCAGCAGTTACTCGGGCGGGGACACTGAAGCTTTCTTT. Translating gives CASSYSGGDTEAFF.

The chain couples TRBV9 to TRBJ2-5; TRBD2 matches 11 bases. This CDR3 contains 17 residues. Germline lookup yields CDR1 SGDLS and CDR2 YYNGEE. After removal of 0 bases from V and 5 bases from J, the junction contained 9 bases not matched to a gene. The chain's CDR3 is CASSVVGLAALGETQYF. CDR3 nucleotide sequence: TGTGCCAGCAGCGTAGTGGGACTAGCGGCCCTAGGGGAGACCCAGTACTTC.

The J gene is TRBJ2-1, the V gene TRBV7-3; D gene uncertain. V lost 3 bases to trimming and J lost 0 bases, with 12 bases between them. This CDR3 comprises 16 residues. Germline values: CDR1 SGHTA, CDR2 FQGTGA. CDR3: CASSLGGPSSYNEQFF. In nucleotides, the CDR3 is TGTGCCAGCAGCTTGGGTGGGCCCAGCTCCTACAATGAGCAGTTCTTC.

The table lists this clone with a few counts. The chain has TRBV6-4 and TRBJ2-5; TRBD2 matches at 9 bases. The CDR3 has 14 residues. The germline CDR1 and CDR2 sequences are MRHNA and SNTAGT. With 4 bases clipped from V and 10 bases from J, the junction kept 10 bases outside the gene matches. DNA of the CDR3: TGTGCCAGCAGTGTAATAGCGGGGGACGGGGGCCAGTACTTC. Protein sequence: CASSVIAGDGGQYF.

The chain couples TRBV20-1 to TRBJ2-7, with no clear D. Per germline, CDR1 DFQATT and CDR2 SNEGSKA (reference sequence). This CDR3 spans 11 amino acids. Trimming removed 3 bases at V and 4 bases at J, with 7 bases between. CDR3 nucleotide sequence: TGCAGTGCTAGGCCCGGGTACGAGCAGTACTTC. Its protein is CSARPGYEQYF.

The CDR3 loop reads CASGLFLTEKEETQYF. The CDR3 DNA reads TGTGCTAGTGGTTTGTTTCTCACAGAAAAAGAAGAGACCCAGTACTTC. The chain joins TRBV12-5 to TRBJ2-5, with D unclear. Germline V gives CDR1 LGHNT, CDR2 FRNRAP. The CDR3 contains 16 residues. V gave up 2 bases and J gave up 3 bases, with 16 bases separating them.

The CDR3 here is CASSLSQGSGDGYTF. The CDR3 nucleotides read TGTGCCAGCAGTTTATCACAGGGTTCTGGTGATGGCTACACCTTC. The chain carries TRBV27 and TRBJ1-2, with a possible D match to TRBD1 (6 bases). V was shortened by 0 bases and J by 6 bases, with 14 bases between the two germline ends. Per the germline V gene, CDR1 is MNHEY and CDR2 is SMNVEV (reference sequence). The CDR3 length is 15 residues.

This chain joins TRBV7-8 and TRBJ2-7; 10 bases match TRBD1. Germline CDR1 reads SGHVS; CDR2 reads FQNEAQ. After removal of 4 bases from V and 6 bases from J, the junction contained 15 bases not matched to a gene. The CDR3 has 17 residues. CDR3 DNA sequence: TGTGCCAGCAGCTCCCACCCCCGAACAGACAGGGGGCGCGAGCAGTACTTC. As protein: CASSSHPRTDRGREQYF.

The chain joins TRBV6-6 to TRBJ1-3, with 8 bases that match TRBD1. The CDR3 has 12 amino acids. Germline CDR1 MNHNY, CDR2 SVGAGI (reference sequence). The J segment lost 16 bases and the V segment lost 4 bases, leaving 9 bases of the junction unmatched. CDR3 DNA sequence: TGTGCCAGCAGTTTCACAGGGGGGGAATGGTATTTT. Encoded protein: CASSFTGGEWYF.

The chain employs TRBV5-6 and TRBJ2-4; 9 bases are a match to TRBD1. Germline V CDR1 and CDR2: SGHDT, YYEEEE. The CDR3 sequence is 14 residues long. J lost 4 bases, V lost 3 bases, and 2 bases had no gene match. CDR3 nucleotides: TGTGCCAGCAGCTCCGGGACAGGGAAAAACATTCAGTACTTC. This sequence encodes CASSSGTGKNIQYF.

This clone has only a few counts. V is TRBV6-1 and J is TRBJ2-5, with 11 bases matching TRBD2. The germline V gene has CDR1 MNHNS and CDR2 SASEGT. The CDR3 totals 19 residues. V was pared by 3 bases and J by 5 bases, with 17 bases of the junction left unmatched. Here the CDR3 reads CASSEVSGGATLRWETQYF. For the CDR3, the DNA is TGTGCCAGCAGTGAGGTTAGCGGGGGGGCTACGCTACGGTGGGAGACCCAGTACTTC.